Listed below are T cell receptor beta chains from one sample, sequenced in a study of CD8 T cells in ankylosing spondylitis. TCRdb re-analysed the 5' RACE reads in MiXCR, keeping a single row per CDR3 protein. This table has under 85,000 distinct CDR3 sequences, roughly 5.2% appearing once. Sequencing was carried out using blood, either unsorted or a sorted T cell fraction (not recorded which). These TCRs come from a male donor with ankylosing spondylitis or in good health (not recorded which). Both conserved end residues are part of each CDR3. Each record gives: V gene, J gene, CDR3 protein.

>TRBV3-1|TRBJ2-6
CASRLWGTAGANVLTF
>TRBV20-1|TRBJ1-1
CSARDSIWGRDTAAFF
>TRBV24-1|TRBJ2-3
CATSDLPSGDTQYF
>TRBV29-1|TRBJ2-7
CSVEDPGGHEQYF
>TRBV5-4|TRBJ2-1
CASSFMGRNEQFF
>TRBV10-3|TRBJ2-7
CAISYQLGEQYF
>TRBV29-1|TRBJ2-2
CSAGQGLTGELFF
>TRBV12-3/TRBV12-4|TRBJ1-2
CASGHPQVDGYGYTF
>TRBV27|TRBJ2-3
CASSFLGRASDTQYF
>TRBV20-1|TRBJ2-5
CSATGQGQETQYF
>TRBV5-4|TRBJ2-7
CASSLDRYSYEQYF
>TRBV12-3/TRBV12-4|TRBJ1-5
CASSFGAVSNQPQHF
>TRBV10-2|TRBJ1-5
CASTGYSNQPQHF
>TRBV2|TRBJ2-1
CASSNEATGARFF
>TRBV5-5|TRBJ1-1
CASSLVGREAFF
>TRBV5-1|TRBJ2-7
CASSLWDGEDEQYF
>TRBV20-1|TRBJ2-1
CSANPGPPTEQFF
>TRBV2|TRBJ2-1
CASRIDGGGEQFF
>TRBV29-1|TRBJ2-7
CSVNRDRGGEQYF
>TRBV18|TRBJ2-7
CASSLDNSHEQYF
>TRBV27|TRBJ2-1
CASREGQGNYNEQFF
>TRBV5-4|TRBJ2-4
CASSGQSAGVKNIQYF
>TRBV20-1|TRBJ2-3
CSAPLQATDTQYF